One and the same sample provided the 19 T cell receptor beta chains below, sequenced in a study of blood T cell repertoires in COVID-19. Assay: immunoSEQ multiplex PCR; the TCRdb copy retains only in-frame clones and omits some. The sample shows fewer than 250,000 clones, about 80% of them seen only once. The specimen was peripheral blood. These TCRs come from a man aged 55-75 years with acute or convalescent COVID-19.

The chain has TRBV7-8 and TRBJ1-2, with 7 bases lining up with TRBD1. This CDR3 contains 14 residues. The germline CDR1 and CDR2 sequences are SGHVS and FQNEAQ. The junction had 8 bases not matched to a gene; V was cut back by 5 bases and J by 5 bases. The CDR3, as DNA: TGTGCCAGCAGCATCCGGACAGGAAAATATGGCTACACCTTC. Amino acid sequence: CASSIRTGKYGYTF.

The chain links TRBV12-3 or TRBV12-4 to TRBJ1-5, with no clear D. V lost 3 bases to trimming and J lost 2 bases, with 2 bases between them. This CDR3 contains 12 residues. The CDR3 here is CASSFGNQPQHF. DNA of the CDR3: TGTGCCAGCAGTTTCGGCAATCAGCCCCAGCATTTT.

V is TRBV4-1 and J is TRBJ2-1; 8 nucleotides line up with TRBD2. The V gene end was trimmed by 5 bases and the J gene end by 5 bases; junction bases not matched to a gene: 14. Germline CDR1 reads MGHRA; CDR2 reads YSYEKL. The CDR3 runs to 17 residues. Written as DNA, the CDR3 is TGCGCCAGCAGCGCTCATCGAACTAGGGGACTAGACAATGAGCAGTTCTTC. Its translation: CASSAHRTRGLDNEQFF.

The chain recombines TRBV7-2 with TRBJ1-2; TRBD1 matches at 9 bases. The CDR3 extends over 12 amino acids. Trimming took 5 bases from V and 8 from J; bases not matched to a gene: 3. CDR1 and CDR2 from the germline V gene are SGHTA and FQGNSA. CDR3 DNA sequence: TGTGCCAGCAGCCGGGACAGGGAAGGCTACACCTTC. It specifies CASSRDREGYTF.

The chain joins TRBV4-3 to TRBJ2-7; D ambiguous. From germline, CDR1 is LGHNA and CDR2 YSLEER. CDR3 size: 16 residues. Trimming stripped 0 bases from V and 2 bases from J, with 14 bases between. As DNA, the CDR3 is TGCGCCAGCAGCCAAGATATCGGCACAGCCCCCTACGAGCAGTACTTC. As protein: CASSQDIGTAPYEQYF.

This clone showed up just a few times. This chain connects TRBV18 to TRBJ1-2; D gene uncertain. Germline V gives CDR1 KGHSH, CDR2 LQKENI. The CDR3 length is 15 residues. V shed 5 bases and J shed 6 bases, with 19 bases lying between them. The CDR3 DNA is TGTGCCAGCTCATCATCAAAAGGGCGGGTGAATGGCTACACCTTC. Protein sequence: CASSSSKGRVNGYTF.

This chain joins TRBV6-5 and TRBJ1-1; D is unclear. This CDR3 comprises 13 residues. The germline gives CDR1 MNHEY, CDR2 SVGAGI. V was shortened by 2 bases and J by 4 bases, with 8 bases between the two germline ends. CDR3 sequence: CASSYDWSTEAFF. In DNA, the CDR3 is TGTGCCAGCAGTTACGACTGGTCCACTGAAGCTTTCTTT.

The V call is TRBV21-1, the J call TRBJ2-1; no DNA check was done on the table's D call, TRBD2. TRBV21-1 is recorded as a pseudogene. This CDR3 has 18 amino acids. CDR3 in amino acids: CASSKEGEEGISYNEQFF. The CDR3 DNA reads TGTGCCAGCAGCAAAGAGGGTGAGGAGGGTATCTCCTACAATGAGCAGTTCTTC.

The chain recombines TRBV15 with TRBJ2-7; no reliable D call. The CDR3 is 11 residues long. Germline V gives CDR1 LNHNV, CDR2 YYDKDF (reference sequence). V was shortened by 0 bases and J by 6 bases, with 3 bases between the two germline ends. The CDR3 is CATSRDLEQYF. The CDR3 region has the DNA TGTGCCACCAGCAGAGATCTCGAGCAGTACTTC.

J is TRBJ2-6 and V is TRBV4-3, with TRBD1 identical over 7 bases. The V segment lost 4 bases and the J segment 4 bases; nucleotides outside the gene matches: 10. The V gene's germline CDR1 is LGHNA and CDR2 YSLEER. The CDR3 covers 17 residues. The CDR3 reads CASSPQQQGTGANVLTF. CDR3 DNA: TGCGCCAGCAGCCCACAACAACAGGGGACCGGGGCCAACGTCCTGACTTTC.

As to this clone: The sample contains more than one DNA sequence encoding this CDR3. The chain links TRBV7-2 to TRBJ1-5, with TRBD1 identical over 7 bases. The ends lost 5 bases at V and 3 bases at J; junction bases unmatched: 7. This CDR3 is built from 15 residues. Germline CDR1 and CDR2: SGHTA and FQGNSA. The chain's CDR3 is CASSLGGLYNQPQHF. As DNA, the CDR3 is TGTGCCAGCAGCCTAGGGGGCCTCTACAATCAGCCCCAGCATTTT. Full variable domain (outside the CDR3, taken from reference TRBV7-2 and TRBJ1-5): GAGVSQSPSNKVTEKGKDVELRCDPISGHTALYWYRQSLGQGLEFLIYFQGNSAPDKSGLPSDRFSAERTGGSVSTLTIQRTQQEDSAVYLCASSLGGLYNQPQHFGDGTRLSIL.

The rearrangement joins TRBV5-6 to TRBJ2-7, with TRBD2 matching 13 bases. The V gene end was trimmed by 0 bases and the J gene end by 2 bases; junction bases not matched to a gene: 5. Germline values: CDR1 SGHDT, CDR2 YYEEEE. The CDR3 runs to 17 residues. DNA for the CDR3: TGTGCCAGCAGCTTGGAGACTAGCGGGGGGCCTCCCTACGAGCAGTACTTC. This encodes CASSLETSGGPPYEQYF.

This sequence joins TRBV2 and TRBJ1-4, with a possible D match to TRBD1 (5 bases). The V and J ends lost 8 bases and 5 bases respectively, with 15 bases between them. There are 14 residues in the CDR3. The germline CDR1 and CDR2 sequences are SNHLY and FYNNEI. In nucleotides, the CDR3 is TGTGCCAGCGGAAATAACAGGAGAAATGAAAAACTGTTTTTT. The encoded protein is CASGNNRRNEKLFF.

The rearrangement uses TRBV6-5 and TRBJ1-1, with a tentative D call TRBD1 (5 bases). In germline, CDR1 is MNHEY, CDR2 SVGAGI. The CDR3 extends over 13 amino acids. V was clipped by 6 bases and J by 2 bases, with 10 bases between them. Here the CDR3 DNA reads TGTGCCAGCAGGGACAACCCAAACACTGAAGCTTTCTTT. Protein product: CASRDNPNTEAFF.

About this clone itself: One end of the junction does not line up with germline, which may come from a read error. The chain couples TRBV20-1 to TRBJ1-4; 8 nucleotides match TRBD1. This CDR3 has 14 residues. Germline-derived CDR1 and CDR2 are DFQATT and SNEGSKA (reference sequence). CDR3 DNA sequence: TGCAGTGCTAGTGATTCAGGGGGCGCGGAAAAACCGTTTTTT. It translates to CSASDSGGAEKPFF.

V and J are TRBV7-3 and TRBJ2-2; 15 bases are a match to TRBD2. With V trimmed by 5 bases and J by 6 bases, 10 bases remained unmatched. CDR1 and CDR2 (germline): SGHTA, FQGTGA. CDR3 length equals 18 residues. The CDR3 nucleotides read TGTGCCAGCAGCCTCCTGGGGACTAGCGGGGGGTTAGCCGGGGAGCTGTTTTTT. This sequence encodes CASSLLGTSGGLAGELFF.

V usage is TRBV9 and J usage is TRBJ2-1; 14 bases are a match to TRBD2. This CDR3 region has 16 residues. Losses at the gene ends were 4 bases for V and 10 bases for J; bases not matched to a gene: 10. Germline values: CDR1 SGDLS, CDR2 YYNGEE. The CDR3 DNA sequence: TGTGCCAGCAGCCTCTCCGGGACTAGCGGGAGAGAGGAGCAGTTCTTC. It encodes CASSLSGTSGREEQFF.

The chain combines TRBV10-3 with TRBJ1-4; 7 nucleotides align to TRBD1. Germline values: CDR1 ENHRY, CDR2 SYGVKD. V trimming: 6 bases; J trimming: 5 bases; junction bases outside the gene matches: 6. This CDR3 comprises 14 residues. The CDR3: CAISAGTVNEKLFF. DNA for the CDR3: TGTGCCATCAGCGCCGGGACAGTAAATGAAAAACTGTTTTTT.

The CDR3 nucleotides read TGTGCCAGCAAATACGGGCGGGCGGATGGCTACACCTTC. Translation gives CASKYGRADGYTF. The chain combines TRBV6-5 with TRBJ1-2, with D unresolved. The ends were cut back, 7 bases at V and 6 bases at J, with 15 bases in the middle. Germline V gives CDR1 MNHEY, CDR2 SVGAGI. CDR3 size: 13 residues.